This TCR beta chain originates from a study of neurological immune-mediated disorders. Each TCR transcript was tagged with a 10-nucleotide random UMI during 5'RACE. MiXCR was run by TCRdb on the 5' RACE reads, yielding one entry per CDR3 protein. The data contain roughly 67,000 distinct CDR3 sequences, 4.1% of them singletons. This clonotype was recorded at least ten times. V was pared by 2 bases and J by 0 bases, with 20 bases between. The length of the CDR3 is 18 residues. Germline CDR1 SGHRS, CDR2 YFSETQ. The clonotype comes from a man aged 50 or older with multiple sclerosis. This chain joins TRBV5-1 and TRBJ1-1, with D maybe TRBD1 (6 bases). Sequencing was done on a sample of PBMCs. Here the CDR3 reads CASSFLQQGGLLNTEAFF. DNA of the CDR3: TGCGCCAGCAGCTTCTTACAACAGGGAGGGCTCTTGAACACTGAAGCTTTCTTT.